One and the same sample provided the 7 T cell receptor beta chains below, sequenced in a study of blood T cell repertoires in COVID-19. Some clones are missing from TCRdb's copy, which holds only in-frame ones; the method was immunoSEQ multiplex PCR. The table includes about 200,000 clones, 90% to 95% detected once. Source material: peripheral blood. These receptors came from a man aged 55 to 69 with COVID-19, enrolled during active disease.

The DNA for the CDR3 is TGTGCCAGCAGACTCACCACGCAACGCACCTATGGCTACACCTTC. The encoded protein is CASRLTTQRTYGYTF. The chain carries TRBV28 and TRBJ1-2, with D hard to call. Germline lookup yields CDR1 MDHEN and CDR2 SYDVKM. V lost 6 bases, J lost 4 bases, and 18 bases lay in between. The CDR3 is made up of 15 amino acids.

The chain uses TRBV7-2 and TRBJ2-7; TRBD2 matches at 10 bases. Germline V gene sequence: CDR1 SGHTA, CDR2 FQGNSA. The CDR3 is made up of 17 amino acids. V shed 0 bases, J shed 3 bases, and the junction held 8 bases outside the gene matches. CDR3 in amino acids: CASSLALGASGSYEQYF. Written as DNA, the CDR3 is TGTGCCAGCAGCTTAGCGCTTGGGGCTAGCGGGAGCTACGAGCAGTACTTC. The whole variable domain, remainder taken from reference TRBV7-2 and TRBJ2-7, is GAGVSQSPSNKVTEKGKDVELRCDPISGHTALYWYRQSLGQGLEFLIYFQGNSAPDKSGLPSDRFSAERTGGSVSTLTIQRTQQEDSAVYLCASSLALGASGSYEQYFGPGTRLTVT.

This clone was detected once. This rearrangement joins TRBV5-4 to TRBJ1-6, with TRBD1 matching 7 bases. The germline V gene encodes CDR1 SGHNT and CDR2 YYREEE (reference sequence). V was clipped by 0 bases and J by 5 bases; unmatched bases: 5. The CDR3 loop spans 16 amino acids. CDR3 nucleotide sequence: TGTGCCAGCAGCTTGGAGGGGGCCTCTAATAATTCACCCCTCCACTTT. This gives the protein CASSLEGASNNSPLHF. The whole variable domain, remainder taken from reference TRBV5-4 and TRBJ1-6, is ETGVTQSPTHLIKTRGQQVTLRCSSQSGHNTVSWYQQALGQGPQFIFQYYREEENGRGNFPPRFSGLQFPNYSSELNVNALELDDSALYLCASSLEGASNNSPLHFGNGTRLTVT.

The CDR3 here is CASSKRASAVATNEKLFF. The CDR3, as DNA: TGCGCCAGCAGCAAGAGAGCTTCGGCGGTGGCAACTAATGAAAAACTGTTTTTT. V and J are TRBV5-1 and TRBJ1-4; D is unresolved. V shed 4 bases and J shed 0 bases, with 19 bases lying between them. CDR3 size: 18 residues. Germline V gives CDR1 SGHRS, CDR2 YFSETQ.

This clone was seen only once. The CDR3: CASSSRGANQPQHF. As DNA, the CDR3 is TGTGCCAGCAGTTCTCGGGGGGCCAATCAGCCCCAGCATTTT. The chain employs TRBV27 and TRBJ1-5, with a weak D call TRBD1 (6 bases). Germline V gene sequence: CDR1 MNHEY, CDR2 SMNVEV (reference sequence). This CDR3 is built from 14 residues. Trimming removed 4 bases at V and 3 bases at J, with 10 bases between.

The chain uses TRBV2 and TRBJ2-7; D not resolved. Trimming stripped 4 bases from V and 5 bases from J, with 6 bases between. The CDR3 spans 11 residues. The germline V gene encodes CDR1 SNHLY and CDR2 FYNNEI. In DNA, the CDR3 is TGTGCCAGCAGTGCGTCTAACGAGCAGTACTTC. Its translation: CASSASNEQYF.

Notes on this clone: A junction end diverges from the germline sequence, so it may reflect a read error. V usage is TRBV27 and J usage is TRBJ1-5; D unresolved. Looked up from germline, CDR1 is MNHEY and CDR2 is SMNVEV (reference sequence). This CDR3 comprises 15 residues. CDR3 in amino acids: CAGSFTANSNQPQHF. The CDR3 DNA is TGTGCCGGCAGTTTTACTGCTAATAGCAATCAGCCCCAGCATTTT.